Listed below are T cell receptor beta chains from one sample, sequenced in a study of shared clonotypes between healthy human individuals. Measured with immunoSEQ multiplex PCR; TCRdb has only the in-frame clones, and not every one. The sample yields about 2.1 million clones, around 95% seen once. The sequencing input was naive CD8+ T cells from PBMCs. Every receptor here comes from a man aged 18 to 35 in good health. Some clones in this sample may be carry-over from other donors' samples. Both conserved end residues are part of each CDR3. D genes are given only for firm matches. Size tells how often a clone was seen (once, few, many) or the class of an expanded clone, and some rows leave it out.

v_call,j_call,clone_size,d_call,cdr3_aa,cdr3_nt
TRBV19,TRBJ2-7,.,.,CASSPRDSTYEQYF,TGTGCCAGTAGTCCCCGGGACTCGACCTACGAGCAGTACTTC
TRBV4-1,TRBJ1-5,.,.,CASSHGEDRRNQPQHF,TGCGCCAGCAGCCATGGAGAAGACAGGCGCAATCAGCCCCAGCATTTT
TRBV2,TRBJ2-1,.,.,CASSENRNEQFF,TGTGCCAGCAGTGAAAATAGGAATGAGCAGTTCTTC
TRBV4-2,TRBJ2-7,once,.,CASSQERGYYEQYF,TGTGCCAGCAGCCAAGAACGGGGATACTACGAGCAGTACTTC
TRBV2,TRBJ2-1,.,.,CARTGTSYSEQFF,TGTGCCAGAACCGGGACGAGTTATTCTGAGCAGTTCTTC
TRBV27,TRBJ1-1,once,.,CASSFRGQDQAFF,TGTGCCAGCAGTTTCCGGGGCCAAGACCAAGCTTTCTTT
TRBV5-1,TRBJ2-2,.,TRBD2,CASSLARTSGNTGELFF,TGCGCCAGCAGCTTGGCCAGGACTAGCGGGAACACCGGGGAGCTGTTTTTT
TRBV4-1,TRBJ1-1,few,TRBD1,CASSQGDRNTEAFF,TGCGCCAGCAGCCAAGGGGACAGGAACACTGAAGCTTTCTTT
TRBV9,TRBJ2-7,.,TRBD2,CASSVGGLGSAHEQYF,TGTGCCAGCAGCGTAGGAGGACTAGGGTCGGCCCACGAGCAGTACTTC
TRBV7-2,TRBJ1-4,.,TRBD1,CASSLARGLTNEKLFF,TGTGCCAGCAGCTTGGCCAGGGGGTTAACTAATGAAAAACTGTTTTTT
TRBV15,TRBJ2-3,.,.,CATSRDLSDTQYF,TGTGCCACCAGCAGAGATCTGTCAGATACGCAGTATTTT
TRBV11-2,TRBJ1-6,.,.,CASSLSSYNSPLHF,TGTGCCAGCAGTCTTAGCTCCTATAATTCACCCCTCCACTTT
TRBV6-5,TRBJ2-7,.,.,CASSYRTPPSAHEQYF,TGTGCCAGCAGTTACAGGACACCCCCGTCGGCCCACGAGCAGTACTTC
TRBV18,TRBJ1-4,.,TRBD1,CASSPLRQGNAEKLFF,TGTGCCAGCTCACCTCTCAGACAGGGTAACGCTGAAAAACTGTTTTTT
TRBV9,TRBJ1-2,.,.,CASSPGEDHYGYTF,TGTGCCAGCAGCCCAGGGGAGGACCACTATGGCTACACCTTC
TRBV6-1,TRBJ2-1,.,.,CASSATPPAGSYNEQFF,TGTGCCAGCAGTGCAACTCCCCCTGCCGGGTCGTACAATGAGCAGTTCTTC
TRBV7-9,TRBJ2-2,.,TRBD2,CASSPGTSGAGELFF,TGTGCCAGCAGCCCCGGGACTAGCGGGGCCGGGGAGCTGTTTTTT
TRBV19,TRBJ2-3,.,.,CASSIGRSTDTQYF,TGTGCCAGTAGTATCGGACGGAGCACAGATACGCAGTATTTT
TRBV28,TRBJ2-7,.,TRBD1,CASSYILSPTGSTYEQYF,TGTGCCAGCAGTTATATTTTATCTCCGACAGGGAGTACCTACGAGCAGTACTTC
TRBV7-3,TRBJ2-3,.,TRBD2,CASSPLAGAADTQYF,TGTGCCAGCAGCCCCCTCGCGGGAGCGGCAGATACGCAGTATTTT
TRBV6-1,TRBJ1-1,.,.,CASSSRGMNTEAFF,TGTGCCAGCAGTTCACGGGGGATGAACACTGAAGCTTTCTTT
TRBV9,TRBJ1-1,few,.,CASSEQGLTEAFF,TGTGCCAGCAGCGAGCAGGGGCTCACTGAAGCTTTCTTT
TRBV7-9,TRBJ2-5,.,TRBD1,CASSRRQGKKETQYF,TGTGCCAGCAGCCGCCGACAGGGAAAAAAAGAGACCCAGTACTTC
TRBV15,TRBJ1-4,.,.,CATSSRSGSPTEKLFF,TGTGCCACCAGCAGTCGTTCGGGGAGCCCCACTGAAAAACTGTTTTTT
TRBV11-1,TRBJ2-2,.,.,CASSLLEAPTGELFF,TGTGCCAGCAGCTTATTGGAGGCCCCCACCGGGGAGCTGTTTTTT
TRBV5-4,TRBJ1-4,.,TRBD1,CASSVRQGTGEKLFF,TGTGCCAGCAGCGTAAGACAGGGGACAGGTGAAAAACTGTTTTTT
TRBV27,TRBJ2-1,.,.,CASSSRDPYNEQFF,TGTGCCAGCAGTTCTAGGGACCCCTACAATGAGCAGTTCTTC
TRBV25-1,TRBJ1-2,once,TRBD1,CASSRDRGDGYTF,TGTGCCAGCAGTCGCGACAGGGGGGATGGCTACACCTTC